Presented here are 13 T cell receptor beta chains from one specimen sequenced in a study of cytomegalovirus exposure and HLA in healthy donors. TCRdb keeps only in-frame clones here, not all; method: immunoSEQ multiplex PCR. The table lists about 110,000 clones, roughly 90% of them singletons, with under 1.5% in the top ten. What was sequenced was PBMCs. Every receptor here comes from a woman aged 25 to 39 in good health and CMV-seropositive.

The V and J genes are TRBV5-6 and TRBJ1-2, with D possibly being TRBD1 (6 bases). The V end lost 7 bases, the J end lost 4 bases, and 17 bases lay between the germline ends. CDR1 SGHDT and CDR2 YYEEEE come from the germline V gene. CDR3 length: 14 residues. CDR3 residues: CASALGGRGYGYTF. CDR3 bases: TGTGCCAGCGCGTTGGGGGGGCGAGGCTATGGCTACACCTTC.

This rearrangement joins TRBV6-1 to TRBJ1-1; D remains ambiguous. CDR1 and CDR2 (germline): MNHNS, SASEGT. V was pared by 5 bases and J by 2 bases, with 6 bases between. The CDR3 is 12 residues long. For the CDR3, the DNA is TGTGCCAGCAGTTATACTAACACTGAAGCTTTCTTT. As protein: CASSYTNTEAFF.

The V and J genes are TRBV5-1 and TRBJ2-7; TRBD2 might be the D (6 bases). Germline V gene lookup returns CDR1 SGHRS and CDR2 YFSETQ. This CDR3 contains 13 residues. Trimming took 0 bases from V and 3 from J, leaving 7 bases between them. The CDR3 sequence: CASSLAGVYEQYF. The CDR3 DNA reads TGCGCCAGCAGCTTGGCGGGAGTCTACGAGCAGTACTTC.

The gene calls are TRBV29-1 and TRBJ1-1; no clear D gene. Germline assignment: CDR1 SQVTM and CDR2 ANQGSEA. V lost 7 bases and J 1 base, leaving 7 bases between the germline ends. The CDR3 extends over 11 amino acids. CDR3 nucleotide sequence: TGCAGCGGTCTAAAGAACACTGAAGCTTTCTTT. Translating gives CSGLKNTEAFF.

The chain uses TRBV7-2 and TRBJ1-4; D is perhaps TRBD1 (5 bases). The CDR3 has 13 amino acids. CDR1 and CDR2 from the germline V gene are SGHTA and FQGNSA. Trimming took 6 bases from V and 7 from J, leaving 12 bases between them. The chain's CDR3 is CASSQGVGEKLFF. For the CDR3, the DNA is TGTGCCAGCAGTCAAGGGGTGGGTGAAAAACTGTTTTTT. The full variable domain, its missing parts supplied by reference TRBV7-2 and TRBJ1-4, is GAGVSQSPSNKVTEKGKDVELRCDPISGHTALYWYRQSLGQGLEFLIYFQGNSAPDKSGLPSDRFSAERTGGSVSTLTIQRTQQEDSAVYLCASSQGVGEKLFFGSGTQLSVL.

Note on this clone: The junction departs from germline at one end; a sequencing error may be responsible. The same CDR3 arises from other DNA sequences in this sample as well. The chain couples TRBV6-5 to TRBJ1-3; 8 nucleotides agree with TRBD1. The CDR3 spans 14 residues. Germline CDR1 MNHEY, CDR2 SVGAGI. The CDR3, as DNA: TGTGCCAGCAGACGAGGGACAGGTGGAGACACCATATATTTT. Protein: CASRRGTGGDTIYF.

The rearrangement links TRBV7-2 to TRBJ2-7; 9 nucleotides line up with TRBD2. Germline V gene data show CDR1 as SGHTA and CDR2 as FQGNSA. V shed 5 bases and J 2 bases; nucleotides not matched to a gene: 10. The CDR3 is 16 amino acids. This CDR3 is CASSLVAGASTYEQYF. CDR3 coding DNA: TGTGCCAGCAGCCTCGTAGCGGGGGCCTCGACCTACGAGCAGTACTTC.

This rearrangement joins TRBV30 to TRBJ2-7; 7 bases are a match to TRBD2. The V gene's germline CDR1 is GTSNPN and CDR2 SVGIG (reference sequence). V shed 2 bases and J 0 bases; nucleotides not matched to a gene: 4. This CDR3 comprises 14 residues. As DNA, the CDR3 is TGTGCCTGGAGTCTCGGGAGGAACTCCTACGAGCAGTACTTC. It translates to CAWSLGRNSYEQYF.

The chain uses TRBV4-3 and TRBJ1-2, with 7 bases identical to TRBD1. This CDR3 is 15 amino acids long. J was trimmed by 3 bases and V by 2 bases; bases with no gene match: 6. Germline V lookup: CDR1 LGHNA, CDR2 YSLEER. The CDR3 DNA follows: TGCGCCAGCAGCCAAACAACAGGGGCGGACTATGGCTACACCTTC. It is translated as CASSQTTGADYGYTF.

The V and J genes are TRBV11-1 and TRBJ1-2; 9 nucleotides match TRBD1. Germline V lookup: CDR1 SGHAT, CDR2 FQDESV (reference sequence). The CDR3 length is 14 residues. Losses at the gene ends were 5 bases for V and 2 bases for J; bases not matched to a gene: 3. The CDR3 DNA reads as TGTGCCAGCAGCCCGGGACAGGGAAACTATGGCTACACCTTC. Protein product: CASSPGQGNYGYTF.

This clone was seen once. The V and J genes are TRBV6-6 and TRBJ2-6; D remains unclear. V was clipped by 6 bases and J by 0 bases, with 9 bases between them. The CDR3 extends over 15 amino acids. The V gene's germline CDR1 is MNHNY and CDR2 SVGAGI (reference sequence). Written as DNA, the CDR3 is TGTGCCAGCAGCCTACTAAACTCTGGGGCCAACGTCCTGACTTTC. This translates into CASSLLNSGANVLTF.

The CDR3 region is CATSRDGGGQPQHF. The CDR3 bases are TGTGCCACCAGCAGAGATGGGGGCGGTCAGCCCCAGCATTTT. The chain has TRBV15 and TRBJ1-5; D is possibly TRBD1 (6 bases). The length of the CDR3 is 14 residues. Trimming took 0 bases from V and 6 from J, leaving 9 bases between them. Germline CDR1 is LNHNV and CDR2 is YYDKDF (reference sequence).

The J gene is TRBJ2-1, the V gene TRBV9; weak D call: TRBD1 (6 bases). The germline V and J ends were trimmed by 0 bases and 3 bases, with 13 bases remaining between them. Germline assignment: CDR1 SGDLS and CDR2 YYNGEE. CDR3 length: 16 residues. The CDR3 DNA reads TGTGCCAGCAGCGTAGAAGCAGGGGCGGTCTACAATGAGCAGTTCTTC. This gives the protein CASSVEAGAVYNEQFF. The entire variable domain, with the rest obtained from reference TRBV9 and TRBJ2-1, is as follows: DSGVTQTPKHLITATGQRVTLRCSPRSGDLSVYWYQQSLDQGLQFLIQYYNGEERAKGNILERFSAQQFPDLHSELNLSSLELGDSALYFCASSVEAGAVYNEQFFGPGTRLTVL.